What follows describes a single TCR beta chain. This specimen belongs to a study of T cells in Graves' hyperthyroidism and ophthalmopathy. For the study at large: Peripheral blood was collected at initial diagnosis, before any treatment.

TCR beta CDR3 regions were amplified from RNA transcripts. The HTBI primer set drove a first-round RT-PCR of the TCR CDR3. TCRdb re-derived calls from the multiplex PCR reads in MiXCR, one entry per CDR3 protein. The sample carries about half a million distinct CDR3 sequences, 15% to 20% recorded once. The V end lost 0 bases, the J end lost 7 bases, and 4 bases lay between the germline ends. The length of the CDR3 is 11 residues. The germline V gene encodes CDR1 GTSNPN and CDR2 SVGIG (reference sequence). Sequencing input: blood. The sequence derives from a woman aged 25 to 39 with Graves' ophthalmopathy. V is TRBV30 and J is TRBJ2-1; no reliable D call. The DNA for the CDR3 is TGTGCCTGGAGTGTGGCGAATGAGCAGTTCTTC. It specifies CAWSVANEQFF. The entire variable domain, with the rest obtained from reference TRBV30 and TRBJ2-1, is as follows: SQTIHQWPATLVQPVGSPLSLECTVEGTSNPNLYWYRQAAGRGLQLLFYSVGIGQISSEVPQNLSASRPQDRQFILSSKKLLLSDSGFYLCAWSVANEQFFGPGTRLTVL.